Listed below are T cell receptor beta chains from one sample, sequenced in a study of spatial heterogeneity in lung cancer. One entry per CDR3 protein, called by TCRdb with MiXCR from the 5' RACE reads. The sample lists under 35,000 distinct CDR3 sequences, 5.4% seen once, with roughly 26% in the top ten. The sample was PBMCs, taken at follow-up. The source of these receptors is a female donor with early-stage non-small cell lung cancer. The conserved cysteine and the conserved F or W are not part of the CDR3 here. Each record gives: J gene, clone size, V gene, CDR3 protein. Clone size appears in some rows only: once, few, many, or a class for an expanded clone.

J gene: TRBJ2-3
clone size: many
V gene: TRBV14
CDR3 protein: ASSLRSGKDTQY

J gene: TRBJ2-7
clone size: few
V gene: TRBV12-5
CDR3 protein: ASGSLAGQRSYEQY

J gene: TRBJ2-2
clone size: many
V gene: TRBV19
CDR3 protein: ASTPGQGHIGELF

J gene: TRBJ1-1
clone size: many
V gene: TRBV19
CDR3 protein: ASSMDLGAEAF

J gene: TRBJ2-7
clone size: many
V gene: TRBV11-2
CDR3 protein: ASSSTAGDRGQGQY

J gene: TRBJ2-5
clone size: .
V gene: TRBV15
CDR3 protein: ATSRESSGQETQY

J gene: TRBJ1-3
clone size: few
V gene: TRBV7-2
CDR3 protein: ASSLTVSSGNTIY

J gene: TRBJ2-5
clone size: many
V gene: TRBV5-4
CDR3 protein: ASSSGLAGEETQY

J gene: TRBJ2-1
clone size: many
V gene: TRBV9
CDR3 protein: ASSVGGGGVYNEQF

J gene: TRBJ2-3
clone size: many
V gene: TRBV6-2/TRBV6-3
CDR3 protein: ASRRDLPMRDTQY

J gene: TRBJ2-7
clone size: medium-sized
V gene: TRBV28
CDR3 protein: ASSLGSSYEQY

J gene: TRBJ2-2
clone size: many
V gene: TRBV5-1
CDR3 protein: ASSPAGTGNTGELF

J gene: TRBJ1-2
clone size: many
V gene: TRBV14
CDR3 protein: ASSQVTAALYGYT

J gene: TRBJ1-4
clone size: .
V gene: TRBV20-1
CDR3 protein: SARDRGATNEKLF

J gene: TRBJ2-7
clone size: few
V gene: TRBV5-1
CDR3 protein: ASSLEGSGTLRQQY

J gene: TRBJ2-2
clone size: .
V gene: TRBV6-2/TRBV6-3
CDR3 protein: ASSFRRHGGELF

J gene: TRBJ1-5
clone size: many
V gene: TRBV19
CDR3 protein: ASSMGRDSRLQH

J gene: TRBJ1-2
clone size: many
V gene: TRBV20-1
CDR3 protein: SIQGRGGDYGYT

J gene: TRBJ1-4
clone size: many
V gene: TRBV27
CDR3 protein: ASSPGRGRANEKLF

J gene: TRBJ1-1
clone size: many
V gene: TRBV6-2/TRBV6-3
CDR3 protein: ASSTVNTEAF

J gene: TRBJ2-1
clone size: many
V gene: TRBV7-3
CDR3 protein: ASSLNGGRPSSYNEQF

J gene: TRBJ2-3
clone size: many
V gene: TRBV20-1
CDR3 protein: SASFSTSGGTDTQY

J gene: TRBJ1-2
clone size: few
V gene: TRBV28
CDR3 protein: ASSPTNPRERYYGYT

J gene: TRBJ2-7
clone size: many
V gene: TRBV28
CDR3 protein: ASSLGGAIGYEQY

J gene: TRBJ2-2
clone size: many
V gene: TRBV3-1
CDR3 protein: ASSHRGVTSGRGDTGELF

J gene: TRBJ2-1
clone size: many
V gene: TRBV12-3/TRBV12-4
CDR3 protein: ASSFSLRGMRNEQF

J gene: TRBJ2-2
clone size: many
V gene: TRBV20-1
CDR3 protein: SARMSGSGELF

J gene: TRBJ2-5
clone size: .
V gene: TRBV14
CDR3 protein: ASSLGQTQY

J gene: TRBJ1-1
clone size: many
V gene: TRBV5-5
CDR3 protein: ASSLGHPNTEAF

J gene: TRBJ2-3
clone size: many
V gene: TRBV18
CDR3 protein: ASSPEGLAGVRNTQY

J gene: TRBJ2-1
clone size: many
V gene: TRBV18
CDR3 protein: ASSPFSGLAGGAEQF

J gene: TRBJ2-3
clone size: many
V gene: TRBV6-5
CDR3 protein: ASSKTGEPTDTQY

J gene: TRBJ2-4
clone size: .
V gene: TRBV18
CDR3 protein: ASSPSLGSGRNIQY

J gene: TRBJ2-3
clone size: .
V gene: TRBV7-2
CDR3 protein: ASSLARGQGTDTQY

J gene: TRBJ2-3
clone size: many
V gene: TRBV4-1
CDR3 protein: ASSQGRVESDTQY

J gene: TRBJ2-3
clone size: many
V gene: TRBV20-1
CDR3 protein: SAGTLTDTQY

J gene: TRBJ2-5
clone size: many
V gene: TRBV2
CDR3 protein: ASSALDETQY

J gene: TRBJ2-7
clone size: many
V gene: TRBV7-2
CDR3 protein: ASSWDRRGEQY

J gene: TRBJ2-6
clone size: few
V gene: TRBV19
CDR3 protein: ASRQGANVLT

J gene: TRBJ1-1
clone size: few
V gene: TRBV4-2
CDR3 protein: ASSQDQGAKTEAF

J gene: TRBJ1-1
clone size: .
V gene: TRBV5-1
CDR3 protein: ASSLVVPGTNTEAF

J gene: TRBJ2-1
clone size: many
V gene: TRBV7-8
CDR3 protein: ASSSPLASSSYNEQF

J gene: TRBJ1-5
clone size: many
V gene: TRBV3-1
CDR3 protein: ASSYGLSNQPQH

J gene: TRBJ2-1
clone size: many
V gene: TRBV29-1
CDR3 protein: SGTSVDEQF

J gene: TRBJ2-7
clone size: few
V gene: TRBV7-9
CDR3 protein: ASSLAGVYEQY

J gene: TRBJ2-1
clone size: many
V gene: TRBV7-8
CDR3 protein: ASSQAGRTFNEQF

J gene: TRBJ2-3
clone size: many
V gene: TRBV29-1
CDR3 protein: SVGTDTQY

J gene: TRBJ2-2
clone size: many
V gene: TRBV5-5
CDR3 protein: ASSLGPTENTGELF

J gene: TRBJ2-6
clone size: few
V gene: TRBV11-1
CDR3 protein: ASSLSSGANVLT

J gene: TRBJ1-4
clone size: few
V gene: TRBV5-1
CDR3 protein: ASSLAQGQYEKLF

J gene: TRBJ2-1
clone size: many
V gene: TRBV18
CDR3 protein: ASSPTSYNEQF

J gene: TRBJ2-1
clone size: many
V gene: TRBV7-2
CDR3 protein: ASSLALANEQF

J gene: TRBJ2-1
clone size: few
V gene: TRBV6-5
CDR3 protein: ASSYFGAGGASEQF

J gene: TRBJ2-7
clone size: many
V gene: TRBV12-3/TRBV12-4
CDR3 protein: ASTLTSGTTYEQY